One sample yielded the 17 T cell receptor beta chains listed below, sequenced in a study of blood T cell repertoires in COVID-19. The data were produced by immunoSEQ multiplex PCR, yet TCRdb's version contains in-frame clones alone and is incomplete. The sample lists tens of thousands of clones; more than 75% were seen once. The sequenced sample was peripheral blood. These receptors all come from a man in his fifties or sixties with acute or convalescent COVID-19.

The chain joins TRBV11-2 to TRBJ1-2, with 7 bases identical to TRBD1. Germline values: CDR1 SGHAT, CDR2 FQNNGV. V shed 3 bases, J shed 0 bases, and the junction held 7 bases outside the gene matches. This CDR3 has 16 amino acids. The CDR3 region is CASSLARTGANYGYTF. CDR3 nucleotide sequence: TGTGCCAGCAGCTTGGCTAGGACAGGAGCTAACTATGGCTACACCTTC.

This clone came up a few times. The genes are TRBV4-1 and TRBJ2-7; 9 nucleotides line up with TRBD2. The CDR3 spans 19 residues. Germline loops: CDR1 MGHRA, CDR2 YSYEKL. The V and J ends lost 0 bases and 2 bases, in that order; junction bases with no gene match: 14. The CDR3 nucleotides are TGCGCCAGCAGCCAAGATCGTGGTTCTACAGCGGGAGGCCCCTACGAGCAGTACTTC. Translation: CASSQDRGSTAGGPYEQYF.

The J gene is TRBJ1-6, the V gene TRBV5-5; D possibly corresponds to TRBD1 (6 bases). The CDR3 contains 13 residues. V lost 3 bases and J 11 bases, leaving 12 bases between the germline ends. Germline CDR1 SGHKS, CDR2 YYEKEE (reference sequence). The CDR3 nucleotides are TGTGCCAGCAGCTCTCGACAGGATGCACCCCTCCACTTT. Protein product: CASSSRQDAPLHF. Drawing the rest from reference TRBV5-5 and TRBJ1-6, the complete variable domain is DAGVTQSPTHLIKTRGQQVTLRCSPISGHKSVSWYQQVLGQGPQFIFQYYEKEERGRGNFPDRFSARQFPNYSSELNVNALLLGDSALYLCASSSRQDAPLHFGNGTRLTVT.

J is TRBJ1-1 and V is TRBV6-6; possibly TRBD1 for D (6 bases). The CDR3 length is 14 residues. The ends were cut back, 2 bases at V and 1 base at J, with 8 bases in the middle. CDR1 is MNHNY, CDR2 SVGAGI, per germline (reference sequence). CDR3 in DNA: TGTGCCAGCAGTTACCGACAGGAGAACACTGAAGCTTTCTTT. Its translation is CASSYRQENTEAFF.

The genes are TRBV7-2 and TRBJ2-7, with TRBD2 identical over 13 bases. The CDR3 consists of 15 residues. CDR1 is SGHTA and CDR2 is FQGNSA in the germline V gene. The V gene end was trimmed by 6 bases and the J gene end by 9 bases; junction bases not matched to a gene: 11. This chain's CDR3 is CASSLGTSGTGGQYF. The CDR3 bases are TGTGCCAGCAGTCTTGGGACTAGCGGGACCGGCGGGCAGTACTTC.

The CDR3, as DNA: TGTGCCAGCAGTCGTAACATGCAGGAGCAGTTCTTC. This encodes CASSRNMQEQFF. The rearrangement links TRBV6-2 or TRBV6-3 to TRBJ2-1; D unclear. The CDR3 contains 12 residues. The V end was cut by 5 bases, the J end by 10 bases, with 12 bases between. From germline, CDR1 is MNHEY and CDR2 SVGEGT.

The chain couples TRBV6-2 or TRBV6-3 to TRBJ1-4; D gene uncertain. The CDR3 is 15 amino acids. V lost 0 bases and J 5 bases, leaving 10 bases between the germline ends. CDR1 and CDR2 (germline): MNHEY, SVGEGT. In DNA form, the CDR3 reads TGTGCCAGCAGTTACTCGAGGCTAGCAAATGAAAAACTGTTTTTT. As protein: CASSYSRLANEKLFF.

This clone was observed a handful of times. The chain has TRBV19 and TRBJ1-5, with TRBD1 identical over 10 bases. The germline V gene has CDR1 LNHDA and CDR2 SQIVND (reference sequence). V lost 4 bases, J lost 4 bases, and 4 bases stayed unmatched. The CDR3 sequence is 15 residues long. This CDR3 reads CASSRGTGENQPQHF. The CDR3 region has the DNA TGTGCCAGTAGTAGGGGGACAGGGGAAAATCAGCCCCAGCATTTT. Variable domain in full (rest from reference TRBV19 and TRBJ1-5): DGGITQSPKYLFRKEGQNVTLSCEQNLNHDAMYWYRQDPGQGLRLIYYSQIVNDFQKGDIAEGYSVSREKKESFPLTVTSAQKNPTAFYLCASSRGTGENQPQHFGDGTRLSIL.

The J gene is TRBJ1-5, the V gene TRBV6-5; D uncertain. Germline-derived CDR1 and CDR2 are MNHEY and SVGAGI. The CDR3 sequence is 15 residues long. Deletions cut 5 bases from V and 4 bases from J, with 15 bases between. Here the CDR3 reads CASSLSGRFNQPQHF. The CDR3 region has the DNA TGTGCCAGCAGTCTCTCTGGGAGATTTAATCAGCCCCAGCATTTT.

The chain recombines TRBV14 with TRBJ2-5; 7 nucleotides match TRBD2. Per germline, CDR1 SGHDN and CDR2 FVKESK. Trimming cost V 1 base and J 5 bases; bases outside gene matches: 7. The CDR3 has 15 amino acids. This CDR3 reads CASSQVRPGGETQYF. The CDR3 nucleotides read TGTGCCAGCAGCCAAGTCAGGCCCGGGGGGGAGACCCAGTACTTC.

The chain recombines TRBV2 with TRBJ2-7, with D unclear. The ends were cut back, 5 bases at V and 0 bases at J, with 5 bases in the middle. The CDR3 runs 12 residues. Germline CDR1 and CDR2: SNHLY and FYNNEI. The chain's CDR3 is CASSSYSYEQYF. The CDR3 coding sequence is TGTGCCAGCAGTTCCTACTCCTACGAGCAGTACTTC.

The chain employs TRBV7-2 and TRBJ1-4; D gene ambiguous. This CDR3 has 14 residues. Germline values: CDR1 SGHTA, CDR2 FQGNSA. V was cut by 1 base and J by 4 bases, with 7 bases left in between. CDR3 residues: CASSLDRGNEKLFF. The CDR3 DNA reads as TGTGCCAGCAGCTTAGACCGGGGTAATGAAAAACTGTTTTTT.

The genes are TRBV6-6 and TRBJ2-5; tentative D call: TRBD1 (6 bases). V was pared by 6 bases and J by 5 bases, with 19 bases between. CDR3 length: 15 amino acids. Germline-derived CDR1 and CDR2 are MNHNY and SVGAGI (reference sequence). The CDR3 loop reads CASRELQGRGETQYF. The DNA for the CDR3 is TGTGCCAGCAGAGAATTACAGGGAAGGGGGGAGACCCAGTACTTC.

This rearrangement joins TRBV5-4 to TRBJ2-1, with TRBD1 matching over 8 bases. CDR1 is SGHNT and CDR2 is YYREEE in the germline V gene (reference sequence). Trimming took 4 bases from V and 13 from J; bases not matched to a gene: 16. This CDR3 is built from 15 residues. The CDR3 sequence is CASSRTGFGGLLQFF. The CDR3 region has the DNA TGTGCCAGCAGCCGGACAGGGTTTGGTGGGTTACTTCAGTTCTTC.

The chain's CDR3 is CASSIRLNTRESAFF. In DNA, the CDR3 is TGTGCCAGCAGTATAAGACTTAACACACGAGAGTCAGCTTTCTTT. The chain carries TRBV27 and TRBJ1-1; D is undetermined. The germline gives CDR1 MNHEY, CDR2 SMNVEV (reference sequence). This CDR3 spans 15 amino acids. V was pared by 5 bases and J by 10 bases, with 23 bases between.

The rearrangement uses TRBV19 and TRBJ1-1; 7 positions agree with TRBD1. The germline V gene encodes CDR1 LNHDA and CDR2 SQIVND (reference sequence). V dropped 2 bases and J dropped 0; count of bases not matched to a gene: 6. The CDR3 loop spans 16 amino acids. CDR3 sequence: CASSIWAGGLNTEAFF. CDR3 nucleotides: TGTGCCAGTAGTATATGGGCAGGGGGACTGAACACTGAAGCTTTCTTT.

For the CDR3, the DNA is TGTGCCACCACGGTCCAACGGGGTAATGAGCAGTTCTTC. It yields the protein CATTVQRGNEQFF. This sequence joins TRBV5-4 and TRBJ2-1, with D perhaps matching TRBD2 (5 bases). Germline CDR1 SGHNT, CDR2 YYREEE (reference sequence). Deletions cut 9 bases from V and 7 bases from J, with 17 bases between. This CDR3 is 13 amino acids long.